One sample yielded the 20 T cell receptor beta chains listed below, sequenced in a study of spatial heterogeneity in lung cancer. Their antigens remain unidentified. TCRdb reprocessed the 5' RACE reads with MiXCR, giving one entry per CDR3 protein. The sample contains about 1,700 distinct CDR3 sequences, 20% of which appear only once. Documented time point: sample taken at primary tumor resection. Study results and caveats: Mutation tallies in tumors tracked expanded intratumoral alpha and beta TCR counts.

The sample here was lung tumor tissue, taken at surgery. The receptors derive from a male donor with early-stage non-small cell lung cancer.

This clonotype is labeled medium-sized (0.01 to 0.1%). This beta chain is a stray read from a library made for alpha chains; its abundance is not meaningful. The J gene is TRBJ1-1, the V gene TRBV5-1, with 7 nucleotides matching TRBD1. Germline V gene lookup returns CDR1 SGHRS and CDR2 YFSETQ. The CDR3 runs 17 residues. The V gene end was trimmed by 0 bases and the J gene end by 3 bases; junction bases not matched to a gene: 11. The CDR3 sequence: CASSLGLGTVGDTEAFF. CDR3 nucleotide sequence: TGCGCCAGCAGCTTGGGACTAGGGACAGTAGGTGACACTGAAGCTTTCTTT.

In this sample, this clonotype turned up a few times. A library prepared for alpha chains yielded this beta chain as an off-target read; its size is of little meaning. This chain connects TRBV12-5 to TRBJ2-3; a weak D match, TRBD1 (5 bases). The V and J ends lost 7 bases and 5 bases respectively, with 31 bases between them. Germline V lookup: CDR1 LGHNT, CDR2 FRNRAP. CDR3 length: 19 residues. The CDR3 region is CASDTSTALPHPHRDTQYF. The CDR3 bases are TGTGCTAGTGATACCTCGACAGCGCTCCCACACCCGCACAGAGATACGCAGTATTTT.

Note on this clonotype: In a library made to pick up alpha chains, this beta chain is a stray read with a size that means little. The rearrangement uses TRBV28 and TRBJ1-5; D ambiguous. Germline lookup yields CDR1 MDHEN and CDR2 SYDVKM. The CDR3 is 11 amino acids. Trimming shortened V by 7 bases and J by 4 bases, and 5 bases separated the two germline ends. CDR3 nucleotide sequence: TGTGCCAGCATGGCGAATCAGCCCCAGCATTTT. Protein sequence: CASMANQPQHF.

Within the sample, this clonotype is medium-sized. Since the library was made to target alpha chains, this beta chain is a stray read and its abundance is not meaningful. The chain joins TRBV6-5 to TRBJ2-5; TRBD1 agrees at 7 bases. V was clipped by 6 bases and J by 1 base; unmatched bases: 11. CDR1 and CDR2 (germline): MNHEY, SVGAGI. The CDR3 covers 16 residues. CDR3 in DNA: TGTGCCAGCAGGCAACAGGGGTTAACCTCCCAAGAGACCCAGTACTTC. The encoded protein is CASRQQGLTSQETQYF.

Judged by abundance, this clonotype is medium-sized. Since the library was made to target alpha chains, this beta chain is a stray read and its abundance is not meaningful. This chain uses TRBV3-1 with TRBJ2-1; 7 nucleotides match TRBD1. Looked up from germline, CDR1 is LGHDT and CDR2 is YNNKEL (reference sequence). J lost 5 bases, V lost 0 bases, and 10 bases had no gene match. The CDR3 contains 17 residues. CDR3 sequence reads: CASSQDWGTALNNEQFF. The CDR3 DNA reads as TGTGCCAGCAGCCAAGATTGGGGGACAGCCCTGAACAATGAGCAGTTCTTC.

By share of the sample, this clonotype is medium-sized. As an off-target read in a library built for alpha chains, this beta chain has a frequency of little significance. This chain links TRBV10-3 with TRBJ2-3; 8 nucleotides line up with TRBD2. V shed 0 bases, J shed 0 bases, and the junction held 14 bases outside the gene matches. CDR3 length: 20 residues. Germline assignment: CDR1 ENHRY and CDR2 SYGVKD. CDR3 DNA: TGTGCCATCAGTGAGTCGAGTAGCGGGGCCGCCTCACTTAGCACAGATACGCAGTATTTT. Translated, it gives CAISESSSGAASLSTDTQYF.

This clonotype is medium-sized. Little can be read into the size of this beta chain, an off-target read in a library designed for alpha chains. The chain employs TRBV7-9 and TRBJ1-3; D gene unclear. The V gene lost 7 bases and the J gene lost 4 bases, with 17 bases spanning the gap. Germline CDR1 and CDR2: SEHNR and FQNEAQ (reference sequence). The CDR3 is made up of 15 amino acids. In nucleotides, the CDR3 is TGTGCCAGCATCAACTGGGCATCCTCGGGAAACACCATATATTTT. Protein sequence: CASINWASSGNTIYF.

Comment on this clonotype: One end of the junction fails to match germline, which may point to a read error. This beta chain represents an off-target read in a library built for alpha chains; its size is of limited meaning. The chain combines TRBV10-3 with TRBJ1-2; 7 bases agree with TRBD1. CDR3 size: 16 residues. The V gene's germline CDR1 is ENHRY and CDR2 SYGVKD. The CDR3 protein is CVISDSPGGGEYGYTF. The CDR3 bases are TGTGTCATCAGTGACTCTCCCGGAGGGGGCGAGTATGGCTACACCTTC.

This clonotype is categorized as medium-sized. This beta chain is off target for a library built for alpha chains, so its abundance means little. This chain connects TRBV20-1 to TRBJ2-7, with 13 nucleotides matching TRBD2. Trimming cost V 5 bases and J 4 bases; bases outside gene matches: 2. Germline V gene lookup returns CDR1 DFQATT and CDR2 SNEGSKA (reference sequence). This CDR3 contains 13 residues. The CDR3 spells CSAQTSGGYEQYF. CDR3 bases: TGCAGTGCTCAGACTAGCGGGGGGTACGAGCAGTACTTC.

Turning to this clonotype: The size of this beta chain means little, since it is a stray read in a library made for alpha chains. The rearrangement links TRBV3-1 to TRBJ2-4, with D perhaps TRBD1 (5 bases). CDR3 length: 15 residues. V was pared by 4 bases and J by 1 base, with 11 bases between. Germline CDR1 LGHDT, CDR2 YNNKEL (reference sequence). The chain's CDR3 is CASSRGSLAKNIQYF. The CDR3 nucleotides are TGTGCCAGCAGCCGGGGCAGCCTGGCCAAAAACATTCAGTACTTC.

By frequency in the sample, this clonotype is medium-sized. This beta chain was picked up by a library intended for alpha chains and is off target, so its count carries little meaning. This chain uses TRBV19 with TRBJ2-3; D remains unclear. With 3 bases removed from V and 1 base from J, the gap between germline ends came to 2 bases. The CDR3 has 12 residues. Germline CDR1 and CDR2: LNHDA and SQIVND (reference sequence). DNA of the CDR3: TGTGCCAGTAGTATCGGCACAGATACGCAGTATTTT. Translated: CASSIGTDTQYF.

Within the sample, this clonotype is medium-sized. In a library made to pick up alpha chains, this beta chain is a stray read with a size that means little. This chain uses TRBV15 with TRBJ1-2; the D is unclear. Trimming took off 0 bases at V and 3 bases at J, with 2 bases between the two ends. This CDR3 has 12 amino acids. Germline CDR1 and CDR2: LNHNV and YYDKDF (reference sequence). The CDR3 protein is CATSRDDYGYTF. The CDR3 DNA sequence: TGTGCCACCAGCAGAGACGACTATGGCTACACCTTC.

This clonotype is categorized as medium-sized. This beta chain is a stray read from a library made for alpha chains; its abundance is not meaningful. The V and J genes are TRBV18 and TRBJ1-2, with D possibly matching TRBD1 (6 bases). V shed 4 bases and J shed 1 base, with 13 bases lying between them. The CDR3 is 15 residues long. Germline assignment: CDR1 KGHSH and CDR2 LQKENI. The CDR3 loop is CASSHAGASNYGYTF. In DNA form, the CDR3 reads TGTGCCAGCTCACACGCAGGGGCGAGTAACTATGGCTACACCTTC.

Concerning this clonotype itself: This beta chain slipped into a library made for alpha chains as a stray read, so its size is not meaningful. The V call is TRBV7-2, the J call TRBJ1-6; D is possibly TRBD1 (5 bases). Germline V gene sequence: CDR1 SGHTA, CDR2 FQGNSA. This CDR3 is built from 15 residues. Trimming took off 1 base at V and 3 bases at J, with 7 bases between the two ends. The CDR3 coding sequence is TGTGCCAGCAGCTTAGAACAGGTCTATAATTCACCCCTCCACTTT. Protein sequence: CASSLEQVYNSPLHF.

Notes on this clonotype: This beta chain represents an off-target read in a library built for alpha chains; its size is of limited meaning. The chain couples TRBV3-1 to TRBJ1-6, with D perhaps TRBD1 (5 bases). V dropped 1 base and J dropped 8 bases, with 12 bases sitting between them. CDR3 length: 15 residues. Germline lookup yields CDR1 LGHDT and CDR2 YNNKEL (reference sequence). This chain's CDR3 is CASSQVTGLDSPLHF. CDR3 DNA: TGTGCCAGCAGCCAAGTAACGGGGCTCGATTCACCCCTCCACTTT. Filled out from reference TRBV3-1 and TRBJ1-6, the complete variable domain reads DTAVSQTPKYLVTQMGNDKSIKCEQNLGHDTMYWYKQDSKKFLKIMFSYNNKELIINETVPNRFSPKSPDKAHLNLHINSLELGDSAVYFCASSQVTGLDSPLHFGNGTRLTVT.

This clonotype is medium-sized within its sample. A library prepared for alpha chains yielded this beta chain as an off-target read; its size is of little meaning. The chain is built from TRBV20-1 and TRBJ1-2, with TRBD1 as a possible D gene (6 bases). CDR3 length: 14 amino acids. The ends were cut back, 5 bases at V and 4 bases at J, with 17 bases in the middle. Per germline, CDR1 DFQATT and CDR2 SNEGSKA (reference sequence). CDR3 protein: CSAGSVGQFYGYTF. CDR3 DNA: TGCAGTGCTGGCTCGGTAGGACAGTTCTATGGCTACACCTTC.

On this clonotype: Since the library was made to target alpha chains, this beta chain is a stray read and its abundance is not meaningful. This rearrangement joins TRBV4-2 to TRBJ2-1, with D perhaps matching TRBD2 (7 bases). The ends were cut back, 0 bases at V and 6 bases at J, with 21 bases in the middle. CDR1 is LGHNA, CDR2 YNFKEQ, per germline. The CDR3 has 18 residues. This CDR3 is CASSQDDSRGGFINEQFF. The DNA of the CDR3 is TGTGCCAGCAGCCAAGATGATTCGAGGGGGGGTTTTATCAATGAGCAGTTCTTC.

This clonotype counts as medium-sized. Being off target in a library aimed at alpha chains, this beta chain has a size of little meaning. The genes are TRBV29-1 and TRBJ2-3, with TRBD2 matching 9 bases. This CDR3 has 13 residues. The germline V gene has CDR1 SQVTM and CDR2 ANQGSEA. J gave up 0 bases and V 8 bases, and 3 bases lay outside the gene matches. The CDR3 region is CSSSGTSTDTQYF. DNA for the CDR3: TGCAGCTCTAGCGGGACTAGCACAGATACGCAGTATTTT.

By share, this clonotype counts as medium-sized (0.01 to 0.1%). This beta chain is an off-target read within a library intended for alpha chains, so its frequency means little. The V and J genes are TRBV20-1 and TRBJ2-5, with 12 bases fitting TRBD1. This CDR3 spans 20 amino acids. The trim removed 0 bases at V and 2 bases at J, leaving 16 bases unmatched. The germline V gene encodes CDR1 DFQATT and CDR2 SNEGSKA (reference sequence). The DNA for the CDR3 is TGCAGTGCTAGAGATGTCACCCCCGGGACAGGGGGCACCTTTCAAGAGACCCAGTACTTC. It is translated as CSARDVTPGTGGTFQETQYF.

In its sample, this clonotype ranks as large. Since it is a stray read in a library aimed at alpha chains, this beta chain has a size that is not meaningful. The chain links TRBV20-1 to TRBJ1-5; TRBD1 is a possible D gene (5 bases). Germline V gene lookup returns CDR1 DFQATT and CDR2 SNEGSKA (reference sequence). The CDR3 is 14 residues long. V was clipped by 6 bases and J by 5 bases, with 17 bases between them. The CDR3 loop is CSAPMQGEDQPQHF. The CDR3 DNA reads TGCAGTGCGCCCATGCAGGGAGAGGATCAGCCCCAGCATTTT.